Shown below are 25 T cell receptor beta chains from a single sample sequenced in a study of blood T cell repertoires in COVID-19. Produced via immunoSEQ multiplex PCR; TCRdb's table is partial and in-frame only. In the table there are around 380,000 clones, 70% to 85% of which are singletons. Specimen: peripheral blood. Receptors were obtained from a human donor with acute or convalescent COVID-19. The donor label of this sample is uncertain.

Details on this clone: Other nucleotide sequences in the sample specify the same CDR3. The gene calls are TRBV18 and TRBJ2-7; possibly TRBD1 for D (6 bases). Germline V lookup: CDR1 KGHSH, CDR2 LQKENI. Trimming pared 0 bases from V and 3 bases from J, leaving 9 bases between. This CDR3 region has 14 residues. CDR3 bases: TGTGCCAGCTCACCACCAGGACAGCGCTACGAGCAGTACTTC. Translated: CASSPPGQRYEQYF.

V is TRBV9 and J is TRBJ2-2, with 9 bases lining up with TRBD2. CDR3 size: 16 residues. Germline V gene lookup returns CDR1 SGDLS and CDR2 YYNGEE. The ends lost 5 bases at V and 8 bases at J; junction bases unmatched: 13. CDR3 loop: CASRAVEAGGPGELFF. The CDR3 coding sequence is TGTGCCAGCAGGGCCGTTGAGGCGGGAGGGCCAGGGGAGCTGTTTTTT.

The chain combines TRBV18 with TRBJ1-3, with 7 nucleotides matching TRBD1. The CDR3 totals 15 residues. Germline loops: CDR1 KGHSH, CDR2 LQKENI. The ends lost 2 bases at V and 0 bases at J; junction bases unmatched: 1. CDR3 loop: CASSPGTASGNTIYF. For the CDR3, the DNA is TGTGCCAGCTCACCAGGGACAGCCTCTGGAAACACCATATATTTT.

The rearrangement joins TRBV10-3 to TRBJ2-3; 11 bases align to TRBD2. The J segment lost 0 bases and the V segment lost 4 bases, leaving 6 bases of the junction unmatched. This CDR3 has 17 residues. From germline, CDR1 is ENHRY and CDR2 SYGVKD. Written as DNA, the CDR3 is TGTGCCATCAGTGCCGGGACTAGCGGCGCTAGCACAGATACGCAGTATTTT. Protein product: CAISAGTSGASTDTQYF.

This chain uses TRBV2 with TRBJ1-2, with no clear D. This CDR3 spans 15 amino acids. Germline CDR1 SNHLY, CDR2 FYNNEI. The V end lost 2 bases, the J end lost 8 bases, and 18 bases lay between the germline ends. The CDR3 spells CASSERSGGYRGYTF. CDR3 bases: TGTGCCAGCAGTGAAAGGAGTGGTGGATATCGGGGCTACACCTTC.

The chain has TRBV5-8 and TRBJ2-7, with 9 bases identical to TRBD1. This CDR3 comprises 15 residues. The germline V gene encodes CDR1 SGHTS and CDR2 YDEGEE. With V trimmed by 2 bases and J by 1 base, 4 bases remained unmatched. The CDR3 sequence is CASSFTGQGSYEQYF. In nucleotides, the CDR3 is TGTGCCAGCAGCTTCACGGGACAGGGTTCCTACGAGCAGTACTTC.

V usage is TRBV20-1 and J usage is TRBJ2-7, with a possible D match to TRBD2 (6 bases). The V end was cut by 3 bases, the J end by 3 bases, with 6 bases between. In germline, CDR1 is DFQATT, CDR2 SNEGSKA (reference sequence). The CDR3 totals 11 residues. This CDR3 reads CSARDYYEQYF. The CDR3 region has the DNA TGCAGTGCTAGGGACTACTACGAGCAGTACTTC.

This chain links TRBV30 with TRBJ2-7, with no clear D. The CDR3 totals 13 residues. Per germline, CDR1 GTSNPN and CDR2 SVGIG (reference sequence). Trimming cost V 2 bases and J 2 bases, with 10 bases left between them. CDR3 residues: CAWSRGNAYEQYF. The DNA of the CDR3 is TGTGCCTGGAGTAGAGGTAACGCCTACGAGCAGTACTTC.

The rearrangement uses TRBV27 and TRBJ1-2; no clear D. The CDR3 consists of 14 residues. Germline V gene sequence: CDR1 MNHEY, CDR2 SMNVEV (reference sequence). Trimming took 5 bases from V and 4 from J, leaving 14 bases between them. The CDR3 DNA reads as TGTGCCAGCAGTGGCCAACCGGGGTCCTATGGCTACACCTTC. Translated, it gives CASSGQPGSYGYTF.

The CDR3 DNA is TGTGCCAGCAGGGTCGGGAGCGGGGGAGAAAAACTGTTTTTT. Its translation is CASRVGSGGEKLFF. The V and J genes are TRBV2 and TRBJ1-4; the D gene is possibly TRBD1 (5 bases). Germline V gene sequence: CDR1 SNHLY, CDR2 FYNNEI. This CDR3 comprises 14 residues. Between the trimmed V and J ends, which lost 6 bases and 8 bases, there was a span of 16 bases. Together with reference TRBV2 and TRBJ1-4, the CDR3 gives the full variable domain: EPEVTQTPSHQVTQMGQEVILRCVPISNHLYFYWYRQILGQKVEFLVSFYNNEISEKSEIFDDQFSVERPDGSNFTLKIRSTKLEDSAMYFCASRVGSGGEKLFFGSGTQLSVL.

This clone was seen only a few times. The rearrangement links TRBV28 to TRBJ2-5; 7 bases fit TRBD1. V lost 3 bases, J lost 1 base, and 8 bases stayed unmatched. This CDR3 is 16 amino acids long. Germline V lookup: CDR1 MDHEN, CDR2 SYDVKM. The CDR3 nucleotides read TGTGCCAGCAGTTTTTCTGGGACAGCGACCCAAGAGACCCAGTACTTC. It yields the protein CASSFSGTATQETQYF. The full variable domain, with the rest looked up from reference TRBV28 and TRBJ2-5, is DVKVTQSSRYLVKRTGEKVFLECVQDMDHENMFWYRQDPGLGLRLIYFSYDVKMKEKGDIPEGYSVSREKKERFSLILESASTNQTSMYLCASSFSGTATQETQYFGPGTRLLVL.

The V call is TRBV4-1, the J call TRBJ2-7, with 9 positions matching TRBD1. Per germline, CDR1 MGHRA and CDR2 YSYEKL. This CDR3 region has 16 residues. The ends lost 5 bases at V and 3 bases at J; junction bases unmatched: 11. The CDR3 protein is CASSCALGTGFYEQYF. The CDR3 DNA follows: TGCGCCAGCAGCTGCGCTCTCGGGACAGGGTTCTACGAGCAGTACTTC.

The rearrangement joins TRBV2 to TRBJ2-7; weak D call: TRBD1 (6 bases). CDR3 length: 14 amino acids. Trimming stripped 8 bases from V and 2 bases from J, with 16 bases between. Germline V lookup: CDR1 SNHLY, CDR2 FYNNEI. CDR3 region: CASQRDRWPYEQYF. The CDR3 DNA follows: TGTGCCAGCCAGCGCGACAGGTGGCCCTACGAGCAGTACTTC.

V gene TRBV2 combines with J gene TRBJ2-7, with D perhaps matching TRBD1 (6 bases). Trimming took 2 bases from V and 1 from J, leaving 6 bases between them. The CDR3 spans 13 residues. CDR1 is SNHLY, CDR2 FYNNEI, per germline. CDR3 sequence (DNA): TGTGCCAGCAGTGAACAGGGGTCCTACGAGCAGTACTTC. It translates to CASSEQGSYEQYF.

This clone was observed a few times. The chain's CDR3 is CASSPRDRGLANEKLFF. The DNA of the CDR3 is TGTGCCAGTAGTCCCCGGGACAGGGGGCTAGCTAATGAAAAACTGTTTTTT. The J gene is TRBJ1-4, the V gene TRBV19; TRBD1 agrees at 12 bases. The CDR3 sequence is 17 residues long. Germline V lookup: CDR1 LNHDA, CDR2 SQIVND (reference sequence). J was trimmed by 3 bases and V by 5 bases; bases with no gene match: 7.

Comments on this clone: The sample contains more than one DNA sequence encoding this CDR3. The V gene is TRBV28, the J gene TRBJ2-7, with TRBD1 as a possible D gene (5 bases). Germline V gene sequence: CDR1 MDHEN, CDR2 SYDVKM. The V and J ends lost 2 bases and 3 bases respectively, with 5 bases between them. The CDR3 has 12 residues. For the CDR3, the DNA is TGTGCCAGCAGTTTAGACAGCTACGAGCAGTACTTC. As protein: CASSLDSYEQYF. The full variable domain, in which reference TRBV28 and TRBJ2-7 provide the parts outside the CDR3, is DVKVTQSSRYLVKRTGEKVFLECVQDMDHENMFWYRQDPGLGLRLIYFSYDVKMKEKGDIPEGYSVSREKKERFSLILESASTNQTSMYLCASSLDSYEQYFGPGTRLTVT.

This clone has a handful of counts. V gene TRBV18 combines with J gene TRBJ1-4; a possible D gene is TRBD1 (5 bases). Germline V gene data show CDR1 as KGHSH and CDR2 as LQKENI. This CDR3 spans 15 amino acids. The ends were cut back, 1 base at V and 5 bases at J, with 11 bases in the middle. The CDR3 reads CASSPLATENEKLFF. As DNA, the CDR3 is TGTGCCAGCTCACCACTTGCGACAGAGAATGAAAAACTGTTTTTT. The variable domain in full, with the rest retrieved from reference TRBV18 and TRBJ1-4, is NAGVMQNPRHLVRRRGQEARLRCSPMKGHSHVYWYRQLPEEGLKFMVYLQKENIIDESGMPKERFSAEFPKEGPSILRIQQVVRGDSAAYFCASSPLATENEKLFFGSGTQLSVL.

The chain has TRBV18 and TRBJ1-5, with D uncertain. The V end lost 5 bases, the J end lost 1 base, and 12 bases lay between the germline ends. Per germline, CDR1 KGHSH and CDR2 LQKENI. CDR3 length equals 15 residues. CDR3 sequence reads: CASSTGSGSNQPQHF. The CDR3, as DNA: TGTGCCAGCTCAACCGGGAGTGGCAGCAATCAGCCCCAGCATTTT.

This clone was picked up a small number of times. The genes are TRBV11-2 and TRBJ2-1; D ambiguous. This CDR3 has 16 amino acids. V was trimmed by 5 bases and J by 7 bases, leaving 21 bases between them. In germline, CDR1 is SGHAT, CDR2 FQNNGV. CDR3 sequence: CASSARRFSSGNEQFF. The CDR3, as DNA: TGTGCCAGCAGCGCGAGAAGGTTTAGCAGTGGAAATGAGCAGTTCTTC.

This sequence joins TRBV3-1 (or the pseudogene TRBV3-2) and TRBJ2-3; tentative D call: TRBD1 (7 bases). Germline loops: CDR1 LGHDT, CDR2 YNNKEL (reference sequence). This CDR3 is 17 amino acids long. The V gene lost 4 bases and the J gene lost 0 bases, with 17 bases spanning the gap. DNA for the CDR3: TGTGCCAGCAGCCCAAGGGGGGACAGCCTGAGCACAGATACGCAGTATTTT. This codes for CASSPRGDSLSTDTQYF.

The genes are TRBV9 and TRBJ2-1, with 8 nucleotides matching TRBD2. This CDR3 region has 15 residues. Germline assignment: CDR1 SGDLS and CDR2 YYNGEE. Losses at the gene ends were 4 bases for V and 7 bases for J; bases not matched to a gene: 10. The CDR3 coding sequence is TGTGCCAGCAGCCCCCCAGGAGCGGGAGTTAATGAGCAGTTCTTC. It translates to CASSPPGAGVNEQFF. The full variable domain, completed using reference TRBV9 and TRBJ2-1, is DSGVTQTPKHLITATGQRVTLRCSPRSGDLSVYWYQQSLDQGLQFLIQYYNGEERAKGNILERFSAQQFPDLHSELNLSSLELGDSALYFCASSPPGAGVNEQFFGPGTRLTVL.

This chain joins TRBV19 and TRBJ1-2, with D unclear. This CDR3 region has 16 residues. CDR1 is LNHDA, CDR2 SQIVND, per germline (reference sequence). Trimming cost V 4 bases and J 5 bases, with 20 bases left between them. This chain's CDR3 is CASSSGGQDYLYGYTF. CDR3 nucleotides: TGTGCCAGTAGTAGTGGAGGGCAAGATTATTTATATGGCTACACCTTC.

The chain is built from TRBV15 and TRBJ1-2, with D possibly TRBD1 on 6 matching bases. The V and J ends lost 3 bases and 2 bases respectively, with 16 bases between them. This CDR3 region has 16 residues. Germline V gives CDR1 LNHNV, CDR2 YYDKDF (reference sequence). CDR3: CATSSAPGTLNYGYTF. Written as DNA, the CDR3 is TGTGCCACCAGCAGCGCTCCCGGGACATTGAACTATGGCTACACCTTC. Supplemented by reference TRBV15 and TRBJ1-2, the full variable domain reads DAMVIQNPRYQVTQFGKPVTLSCSQTLNHNVMYWYQQKSSQAPKLLFHYYDKDFNNEADTPDNFQSRRPNTSFCFLDIRSPGLGDTAMYLCATSSAPGTLNYGYTFGSGTRLTVV.

CDR3 in DNA: TGTGCCAGCAGCCAAACAGCGGGAGGGAGCCAAGAGACCCAGTACTTC. It translates to CASSQTAGGSQETQYF. The gene calls are TRBV4-2 and TRBJ2-5; 10 bases map to TRBD2. V lost 2 bases to trimming and J lost 1 base; unmatched junction nucleotides: 4. Germline lookup yields CDR1 LGHNA and CDR2 YNFKEQ. CDR3 length: 16 residues.

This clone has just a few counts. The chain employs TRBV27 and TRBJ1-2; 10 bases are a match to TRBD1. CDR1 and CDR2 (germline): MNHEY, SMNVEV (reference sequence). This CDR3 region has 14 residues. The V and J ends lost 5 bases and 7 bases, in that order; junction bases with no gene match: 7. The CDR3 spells CASSPGTGEFGYTF. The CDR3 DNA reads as TGTGCCAGCAGTCCCGGGACAGGGGAATTTGGCTACACCTTC.